This is a list of T cell receptor beta chains from one sample in a study of regulatory T cells in long-lasting Graves disease. TCRdb re-derived calls from the multiplex PCR reads in MiXCR, one entry per CDR3 protein. Of approximately 350,000 distinct CDR3 sequences in the sample, 16% were seen once. In addition, the sample was reused for a study of T cells in Graves' hyperthyroidism and ophthalmopathy.

The sequencing here drew on peripheral blood mononuclear cells (PBMCs), taken at new diagnosis, from a patient treated with antithyroid drugs. The receptors derive from a man aged 40-49 years with Graves disease. The CDR3 runs from the conserved cysteine through the conserved F or W.

V: TRBV20-1; CDR3: CRGGGQISGYTF
V: TRBV20-1; CDR3: CSASPPDRTLHEQYF
V: TRBV12-3/TRBV12-4; CDR3: CASSNSGLGKIGLSEQFF
V: TRBV3-1; CDR3: CASSPMTGTPYEQYF
V: TRBV7-3; CDR3: CASSQGASGGARLGEQFF
V: TRBV28; CDR3: CASSLPGLEGGYTF
V: TRBV18; CDR3: CASSPDRMDTQYF
V: TRBV9; CDR3: CASSKGQATRNTIYF
V: TRBV4-2; CDR3: CASSQPGPLGAEAFF
V: TRBV5-1; CDR3: CASSLGGQGIGYTF
V: TRBV19; CDR3: CASQNPAGVMNTEAFF
V: TRBV11-1; CDR3: CASSFGGPSEQFF
V: TRBV7-2; CDR3: CASSPRRNTGELFF
V: TRBV28; CDR3: CASSKLTGPYEQYF
V: TRBV18; CDR3: CASSAPGTGRGGTGELFF
V: TRBV20-1; CDR3: CSVRGRDEQYF
V: TRBV3-1; CDR3: CASSQETQYF
V: TRBV2; CDR3: CASSAIGGDNEQFF
V: TRBV6-1; CDR3: CASRKLGTDTQYF
V: TRBV6-5; CDR3: CASSYQDHEKLFF
V: TRBV5-1; CDR3: CASSVSWDSPLHF
V: TRBV5-1; CDR3: CASRPGGSGAPEQYF
V: TRBV12-3/TRBV12-4; CDR3: CASTKRGSYNEQFF
V: TRBV11-3; CDR3: CASSTRDEAFF
V: TRBV7-2; CDR3: CASSLRGGANEQFF
V: TRBV5-1; CDR3: CASTKDREGSPLHF
V: TRBV12-3/TRBV12-4; CDR3: CASRIGTGGYEQYF
V: TRBV27; CDR3: CASRTESNEKLFF